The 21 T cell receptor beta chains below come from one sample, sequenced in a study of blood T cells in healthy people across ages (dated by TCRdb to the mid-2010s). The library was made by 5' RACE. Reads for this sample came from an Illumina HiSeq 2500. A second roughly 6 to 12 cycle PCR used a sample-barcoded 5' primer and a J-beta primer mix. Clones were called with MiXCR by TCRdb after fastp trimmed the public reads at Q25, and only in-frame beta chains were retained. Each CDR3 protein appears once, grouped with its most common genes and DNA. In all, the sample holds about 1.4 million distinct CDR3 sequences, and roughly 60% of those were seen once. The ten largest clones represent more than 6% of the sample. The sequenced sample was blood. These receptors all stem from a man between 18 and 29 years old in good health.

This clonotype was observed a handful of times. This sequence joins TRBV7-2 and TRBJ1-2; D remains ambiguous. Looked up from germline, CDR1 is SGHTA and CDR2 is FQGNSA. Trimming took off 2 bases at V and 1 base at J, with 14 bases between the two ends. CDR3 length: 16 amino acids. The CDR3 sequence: CASSLTSGGSNYGYTF. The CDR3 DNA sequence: TGTGCCAGCAGCTTAACTAGTGGTGGGAGTAACTATGGCTACACCTTC.

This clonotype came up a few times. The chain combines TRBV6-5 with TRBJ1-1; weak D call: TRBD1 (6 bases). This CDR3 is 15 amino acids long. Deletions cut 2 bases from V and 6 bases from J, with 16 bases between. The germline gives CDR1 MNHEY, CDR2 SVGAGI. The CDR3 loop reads CASSYNDRKDPEAFF. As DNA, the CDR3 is TGTGCCAGCAGTTACAACGACAGGAAGGATCCTGAAGCTTTCTTT.

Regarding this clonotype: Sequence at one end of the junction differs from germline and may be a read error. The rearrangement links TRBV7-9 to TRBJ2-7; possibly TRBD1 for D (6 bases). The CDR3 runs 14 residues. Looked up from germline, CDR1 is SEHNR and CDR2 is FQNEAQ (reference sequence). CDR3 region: CAGSPQGLVYEQYF. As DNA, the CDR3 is TGTGCCGGCAGCCCACAGGGTCTCGTCTACGAGCAGTACTTC.

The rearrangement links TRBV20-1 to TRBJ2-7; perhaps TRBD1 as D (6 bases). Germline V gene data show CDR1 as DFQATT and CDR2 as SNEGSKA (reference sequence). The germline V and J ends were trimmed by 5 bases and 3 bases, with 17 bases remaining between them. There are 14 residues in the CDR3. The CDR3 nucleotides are TGCAGTGCTGTTACAGGGCGCTTCCTCTACGAGCAGTACTTC. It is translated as CSAVTGRFLYEQYF.

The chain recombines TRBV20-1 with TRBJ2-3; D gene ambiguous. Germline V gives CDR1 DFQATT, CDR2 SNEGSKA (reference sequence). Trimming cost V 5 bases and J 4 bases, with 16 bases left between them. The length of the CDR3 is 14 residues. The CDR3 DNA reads TGCAGTGCTGTATCTACTTGGTTCGCAGATACGCAGTATTTT. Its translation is CSAVSTWFADTQYF.

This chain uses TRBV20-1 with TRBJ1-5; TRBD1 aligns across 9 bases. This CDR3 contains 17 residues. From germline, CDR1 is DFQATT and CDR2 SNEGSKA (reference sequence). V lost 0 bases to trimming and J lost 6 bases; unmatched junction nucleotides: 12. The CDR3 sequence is CSARDPRTGQGGQPQHF. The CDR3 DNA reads TGCAGTGCTAGAGATCCCCGGACGGGACAGGGCGGTCAGCCCCAGCATTTT.

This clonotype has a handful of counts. The DNA for the CDR3 is TGTGCCAGCAGCCCTAGGGTGCGGCAAAGCTATGGCTACACCTTC. It is translated as CASSPRVRQSYGYTF. The chain combines TRBV7-2 with TRBJ1-2; D is uncertain. V lost 5 bases and J lost 4, with 17 bases in between. Germline lookup yields CDR1 SGHTA and CDR2 FQGNSA. This CDR3 spans 15 amino acids.

This CDR3 is CATKQGLEDEQYF. The DNA of the CDR3 is TGCGCCACCAAACAGGGTTTGGAGGACGAGCAGTACTTC. The chain recombines TRBV5-1 with TRBJ2-5; D might be TRBD1 (6 bases). The DNA end is a closer match to TRBJ2-7, so the J assignment may be wrong. The CDR3 is 13 amino acids. Per the germline V gene, CDR1 is SGHRS and CDR2 is YFSETQ.

The CDR3 sequence: CASSPTGKGEQYF. Written as DNA, the CDR3 is TGCGCCAGCAGCCCCACAGGGAAAGGAGAGCAGTACTTC. The J gene is TRBJ2-5, the V gene TRBV4-3; perhaps TRBD1 as D (6 bases). Germline V CDR1 and CDR2: LGHNA, YSLEER. V gave up 4 bases and J gave up 11 bases, with 17 bases separating them. The CDR3 totals 13 residues.

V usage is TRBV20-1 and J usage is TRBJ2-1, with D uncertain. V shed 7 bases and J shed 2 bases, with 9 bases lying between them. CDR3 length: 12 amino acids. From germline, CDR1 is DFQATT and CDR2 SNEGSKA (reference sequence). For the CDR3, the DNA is TGCAGTGGGTCGCAAGCCTACAATGAGCAGTTCTTC. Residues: CSGSQAYNEQFF.

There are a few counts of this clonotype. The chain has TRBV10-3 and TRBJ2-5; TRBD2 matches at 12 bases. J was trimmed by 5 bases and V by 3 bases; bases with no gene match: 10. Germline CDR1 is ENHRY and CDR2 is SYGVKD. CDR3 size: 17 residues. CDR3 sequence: CAISESLASGREETQYF. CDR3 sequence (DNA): TGTGCCATCAGTGAAAGTCTGGCTAGCGGGAGGGAGGAGACCCAGTACTTC.

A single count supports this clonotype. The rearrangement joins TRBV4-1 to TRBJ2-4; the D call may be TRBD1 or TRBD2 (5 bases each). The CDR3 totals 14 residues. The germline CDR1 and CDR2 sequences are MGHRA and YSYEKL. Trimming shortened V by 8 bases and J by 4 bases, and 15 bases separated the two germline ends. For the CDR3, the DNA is TGCGCCAGCGCAAATCGGGACGGTAAAAACATTCAGTACTTC. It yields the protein CASANRDGKNIQYF.

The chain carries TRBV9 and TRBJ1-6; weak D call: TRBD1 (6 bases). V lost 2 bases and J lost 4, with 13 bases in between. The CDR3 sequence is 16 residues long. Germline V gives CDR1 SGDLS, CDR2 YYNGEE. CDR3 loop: CASSVRGGVYNSPLHF. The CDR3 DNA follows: TGTGCCAGCAGCGTGCGCGGGGGCGTATATAATTCACCCCTCCACTTT.

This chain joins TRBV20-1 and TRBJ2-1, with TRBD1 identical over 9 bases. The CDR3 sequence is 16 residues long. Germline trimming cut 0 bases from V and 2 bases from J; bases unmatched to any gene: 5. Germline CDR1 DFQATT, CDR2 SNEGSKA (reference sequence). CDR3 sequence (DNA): TGCAGTGCTAGAGAACCACAGGGGGCCACCTACAATGAGCAGTTCTTC. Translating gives CSAREPQGATYNEQFF.

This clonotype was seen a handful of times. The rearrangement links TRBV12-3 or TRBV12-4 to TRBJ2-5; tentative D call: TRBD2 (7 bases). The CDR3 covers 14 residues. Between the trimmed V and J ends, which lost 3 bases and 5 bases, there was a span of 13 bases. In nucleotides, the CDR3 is TGTGCCAGCAGTTTGGGGGGGCTGAGGGAGACCCAGTACTTC. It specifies CASSLGGLRETQYF.

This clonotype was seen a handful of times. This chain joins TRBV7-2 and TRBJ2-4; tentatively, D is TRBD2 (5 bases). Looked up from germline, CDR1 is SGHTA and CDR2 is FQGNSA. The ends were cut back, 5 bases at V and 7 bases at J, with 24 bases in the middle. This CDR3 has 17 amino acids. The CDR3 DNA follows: TGTGCCAGCAGCCGATCCGGGCCGGACTCCCATGACAACATTCAGTACTTC. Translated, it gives CASSRSGPDSHDNIQYF.

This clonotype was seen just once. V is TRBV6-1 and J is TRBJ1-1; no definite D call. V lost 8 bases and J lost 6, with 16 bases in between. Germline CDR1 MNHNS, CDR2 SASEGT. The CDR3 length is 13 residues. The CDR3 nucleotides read TGTGCCAGCTGTGGACTATTTGGGGCTGAAGCTTTCTTT. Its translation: CASCGLFGAEAFF.

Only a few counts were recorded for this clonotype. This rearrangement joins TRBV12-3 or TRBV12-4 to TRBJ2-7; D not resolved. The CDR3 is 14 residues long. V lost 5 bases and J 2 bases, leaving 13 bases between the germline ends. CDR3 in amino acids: CASSPRVGAYEQYF. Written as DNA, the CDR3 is TGTGCCAGCAGTCCTCGTGTGGGTGCCTACGAGCAGTACTTC.

DNA for the CDR3: TGCGCCAGCAGAAACACCCGGGACAGGAGGTCAGATACGCAGTATTTT. This gives the protein CASRNTRDRRSDTQYF. The V gene is TRBV4-1, the J gene TRBJ2-3, with 8 bases fitting TRBD1. V shed 6 bases, J shed 4 bases, and the junction held 12 bases outside the gene matches. The CDR3 length is 16 residues. Per germline, CDR1 MGHRA and CDR2 YSYEKL.

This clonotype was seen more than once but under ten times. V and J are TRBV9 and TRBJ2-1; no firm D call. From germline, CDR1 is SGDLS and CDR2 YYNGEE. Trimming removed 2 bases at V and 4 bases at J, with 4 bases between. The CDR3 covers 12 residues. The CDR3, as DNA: TGTGCCAGCAGCGTTACATACAATGAGCAGTTCTTC. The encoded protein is CASSVTYNEQFF. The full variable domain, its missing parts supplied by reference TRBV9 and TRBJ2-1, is DSGVTQTPKHLITATGQRVTLRCSPRSGDLSVYWYQQSLDQGLQFLIQYYNGEERAKGNILERFSAQQFPDLHSELNLSSLELGDSALYFCASSVTYNEQFFGPGTRLTVL.

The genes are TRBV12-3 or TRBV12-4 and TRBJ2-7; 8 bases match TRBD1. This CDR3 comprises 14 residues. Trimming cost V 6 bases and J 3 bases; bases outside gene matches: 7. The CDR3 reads CASRVATGDYEQYF. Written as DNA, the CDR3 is TGTGCCAGCAGGGTCGCGACAGGGGACTACGAGCAGTACTTC.